The 11 T cell receptor beta chains below were found in one sample sequenced in a study of regulatory T cells in long-lasting Graves disease. The time point here: persistent/refractory GD, antithyroid drugs over 5 years with positive TRAb. PBMCs provided the RNA from which the TCR library was made. Arm-PCR with iRepertoire HTBI primers amplified the CDR3 regions for these TCR beta libraries. MiXCR, run by TCRdb on the multiplex PCR reads, gives a single entry per CDR3 protein. Of around 510,000 distinct CDR3 sequences in the sample, roughly 20% were seen once. This material consisted of peripheral blood mononuclear cells (PBMCs), taken when the disease was refractory, from a patient treated with antithyroid drugs. The receptors here all came from a female donor with Graves disease.

This clonotype was seen more than once but under ten times. The chain has TRBV5-5 and TRBJ1-1; possibly TRBD1 for D (5 bases). Germline values: CDR1 SGHKS, CDR2 YYEKEE (reference sequence). CDR3 length: 16 amino acids. V lost 4 bases and J lost 1, with 17 bases in between. CDR3 DNA sequence: TGTGCCAGCAGCCCCAAGTCCACAGGAGCGAACACTGAAGCTTTCTTT. As protein: CASSPKSTGANTEAFF.

The V call is TRBV7-3, the J call TRBJ2-1; D gene uncertain. The CDR3 is 16 residues long. Trimming took 0 bases from V and 5 from J, leaving 14 bases between them. Germline CDR1 and CDR2: SGHTA and FQGTGA. The CDR3 protein is CASSLTPAPGNNEQFF. The CDR3 nucleotides are TGTGCCAGCAGCTTAACGCCGGCCCCGGGCAACAATGAGCAGTTCTTC.

This clonotype occurred many times. The gene calls are TRBV20-1 and TRBJ1-4, with 7 nucleotides matching TRBD1. With V trimmed by 5 bases and J by 8 bases, 8 bases remained unmatched. Germline values: CDR1 DFQATT, CDR2 SNEGSKA (reference sequence). CDR3 size: 13 residues. The CDR3 region has the DNA TGCAGTGCTCCCCGGACAGGAAAGGAAAAACTGTTTTTT. As protein: CSAPRTGKEKLFF.

There are a few counts of this clonotype. V and J are TRBV5-1 and TRBJ1-2, with D maybe TRBD1 (5 bases). From germline, CDR1 is SGHRS and CDR2 YFSETQ. CDR3 length: 16 residues. With 1 base removed from V and 4 bases from J, the gap between germline ends came to 17 bases. CDR3 in DNA: TGCGCCAGCAGCTTGCTGGGGGATTCGGCCCTCTATGGCTACACCTTC. This encodes CASSLLGDSALYGYTF.

This clonotype was observed a few times. The V gene is TRBV24-1, the J gene TRBJ2-6, with a weak D call TRBD1 (6 bases). The V and J ends lost 6 bases and 0 bases respectively, with 11 bases between them. Germline V gives CDR1 KGHDR, CDR2 SFDVKD. This CDR3 has 16 amino acids. In DNA form, the CDR3 reads TGTGCCACCAGTACGACAGGACCCTCTGGGGCCAACGTCCTGACTTTC. Protein product: CATSTTGPSGANVLTF.

There are a few counts of this clonotype. This CDR3 is CSARFRGRMYEQYF. The CDR3 DNA sequence: TGCAGTGCTAGGTTCAGGGGGCGCATGTACGAGCAGTACTTC. V and J are TRBV20-1 and TRBJ2-7; 8 nucleotides line up with TRBD1. The germline V gene encodes CDR1 DFQATT and CDR2 SNEGSKA (reference sequence). V trimming: 3 bases; J trimming: 4 bases; junction bases outside the gene matches: 8. This CDR3 has 14 amino acids.

A few counts support this clonotype. The J gene is TRBJ1-5, the V gene TRBV20-1, with D possibly being TRBD1 (5 bases). Trimming removed 3 bases from V and 3 bases from J, with 12 bases in between. The germline gives CDR1 DFQATT, CDR2 SNEGSKA (reference sequence). The CDR3 spans 14 residues. The chain's CDR3 is CSASFGAVNQPQHF. Written as DNA, the CDR3 is TGCAGTGCTAGCTTCGGGGCAGTCAATCAGCCCCAGCATTTT.

This chain uses TRBV11-2 with TRBJ2-2, with D possibly being TRBD1 (6 bases). CDR1 is SGHAT, CDR2 FQNNGV, per germline. The CDR3 spans 17 residues. Trimming shortened V by 2 bases and J by 4 bases, and 17 bases separated the two germline ends. CDR3 amino acids: CASSLTGRHSATGELFF. The CDR3, as DNA: TGTGCCAGCAGCTTAACAGGGAGACACTCAGCCACCGGGGAGCTGTTTTTT.

This sequence joins TRBV27 and TRBJ1-6, with 10 bases matching TRBD1. Germline V gives CDR1 MNHEY, CDR2 SMNVEV (reference sequence). With 5 bases clipped from V and 7 bases from J, the junction kept 11 bases outside the gene matches. CDR3 length equals 17 residues. The CDR3 coding sequence is TGTGCCAGCAGTCAATATCAGGACAGGGGGGCGAATTCACCCCTCCACTTT. It specifies CASSQYQDRGANSPLHF.

Of note for this clonotype: Possible read error: a much larger clone is one base away. The chain uses TRBV6-9 and TRBJ1-1; D possibly corresponds to TRBD1 (5 bases). Germline V gene data show CDR1 as MNHGY and CDR2 as SVAAGI. The length of the CDR3 is 13 residues. Here the CDR3 DNA reads TGTGCCAGCAGTTACGATGGGGGTACTGAATCTTTCTTT. Amino acids: CASSYDGGTESFF.

Concerning this clonotype: A junction boundary mismatches the germline segment, possibly from a read error. This chain uses TRBV27 with TRBJ2-7; 8 nucleotides match TRBD2. This CDR3 region has 15 residues. Germline V CDR1 and CDR2: MNHEY, SMNVEV (reference sequence). CDR3 DNA sequence: TGTGCCAGCTCCTTACTAGCGGATTACTCCTACGAGCAGTGCTTC. It codes for CASSLLADYSYEQCF.